In its sample, the clone carrying this T cell receptor (beta chain) was seen a few times. Its antigen remains unidentified. The CDR3 length is 16 residues. V was cut by 3 bases and J by 4 bases, with 18 bases left in between. TCRdb reanalysed the reads using MiXCR and keeps one entry per CDR3 protein. The table includes 450,000 to 600,000 distinct CDR3 sequences, 30% to 35% detected once. The data are from a study of T cell repertoires in cytomegalovirus infection. Study context: Public TCR beta signatures were indicative of both CMV infection and a matching HLA type. Study observations and caveats: Cumulated frequencies of public TCR beta families served to identify carriers of CMV plus the relevant HLA. In two of eight donors, the top clonotype was HLA-C-restricted CMV-specific.

The V and J genes are TRBV12-3 or TRBV12-4 and TRBJ1-1; tentative D call: TRBD1 (5 bases). The sequence derives from a human donor in good health (CMV status not recorded). Some clones in this sample may be carry-over from other donors' samples. The sample was cultured PBMCs, taken from culture after CMV antigen stimulation. DNA of the CDR3: TGTGCCAGCAGTTTTTCCCCCCAGGGTTGGGTCACTGAAGCTTTCTTT. Translating gives CASSFSPQGWVTEAFF.